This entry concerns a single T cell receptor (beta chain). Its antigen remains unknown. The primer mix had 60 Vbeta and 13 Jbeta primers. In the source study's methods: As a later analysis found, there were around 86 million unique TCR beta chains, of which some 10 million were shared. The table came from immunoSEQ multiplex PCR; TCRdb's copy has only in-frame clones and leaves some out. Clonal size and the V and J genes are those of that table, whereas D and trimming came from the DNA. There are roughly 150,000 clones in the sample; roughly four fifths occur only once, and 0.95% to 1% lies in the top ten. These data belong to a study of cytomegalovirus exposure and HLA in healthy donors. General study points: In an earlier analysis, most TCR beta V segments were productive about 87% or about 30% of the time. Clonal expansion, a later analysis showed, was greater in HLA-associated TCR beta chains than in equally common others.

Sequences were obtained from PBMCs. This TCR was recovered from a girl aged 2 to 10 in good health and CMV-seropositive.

The CDR3 DNA sequence: TGCGCCAGCAGCACCTACCCCCAAGAGACCCAGTACTTC. Translated, it gives CASSTYPQETQYF. This sequence joins TRBV4-1 and TRBJ2-5; D gene ambiguous. The V end was cut by 5 bases, the J end by 1 base, with 8 bases between. CDR3 length: 13 residues. The V gene's germline CDR1 is MGHRA and CDR2 YSYEKL.